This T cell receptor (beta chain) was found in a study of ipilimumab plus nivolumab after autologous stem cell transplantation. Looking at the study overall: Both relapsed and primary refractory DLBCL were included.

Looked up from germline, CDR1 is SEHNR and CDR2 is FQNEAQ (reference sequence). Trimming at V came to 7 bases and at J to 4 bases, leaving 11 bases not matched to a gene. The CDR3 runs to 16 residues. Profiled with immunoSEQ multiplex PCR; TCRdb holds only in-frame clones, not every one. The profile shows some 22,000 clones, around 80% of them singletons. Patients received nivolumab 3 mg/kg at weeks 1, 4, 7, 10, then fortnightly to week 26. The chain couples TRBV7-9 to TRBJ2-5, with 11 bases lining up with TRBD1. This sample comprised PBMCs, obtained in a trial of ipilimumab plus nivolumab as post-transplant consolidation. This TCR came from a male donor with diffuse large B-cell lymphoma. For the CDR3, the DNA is TGTGCCAGCACCTCAAAGCCGGGACAGGGGGGAGAGACCCAGTACTTC. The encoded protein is CASTSKPGQGGETQYF.